These T cell receptor beta chains were read from a single sample in a study of radiation and T cells in renal cell carcinoma. Repertoires were generated with immunoSEQ multiplex PCR, while TCRdb's copy carries only in-frame clones and drops some. The sample lists around 180,000 clones; roughly nine tenths were seen once. This specimen consisted of blood, obtained from a patient whose treatment included radiotherapy and nephrectomy. These receptors all come from a woman aged 50 to 60 with renal cell carcinoma. The CDR3 runs from the conserved cysteine through the conserved F or W. A D gene is named only where the DNA matches it firmly. Rows give clone size only sometimes, using once, few, many, or a class for an expanded clone.

TGCGCCAGCAGCAGGTCCTTTGGGACTTGGGGACTAGCGGGTAGATTAGCGGATACGCAGTATTTT	CASSRSFGTWGLAGRLADTQYF	-	TRBD2	TRBJ2-3	TRBV5-1
TGTGCCAGCAGAAACGGACAGGGGGTGGTCTATGGCTACACCTTC	CASRNGQGVVYGYTF	-	TRBD1	TRBJ1-2	TRBV6-1
TGTGCCAGCAGCCCGAAGGGACTAGCGGGGGAGGGAGACACAGATACGCAGTATTTT	CASSPKGLAGEGDTDTQYF	-	TRBD2	TRBJ2-3	TRBV7-9
TGTGCCAGTAGTATCCAGGGGGCACGGAATCAGCCCCAGCATTTT	CASSIQGARNQPQHF	-	TRBD1	TRBJ1-5	TRBV19
TGTGCCAGCAGGTCGACAGGGATCTCTAGCTACACCTTC	CASRSTGISSYTF	-	TRBD1	TRBJ1-2	TRBV6-1
TGTGCCAGCAGCTACAACCCGGGACTAGCGGAATACAATGAGCAGTTCTTC	CASSYNPGLAEYNEQFF	-	TRBD2	TRBJ2-1	TRBV7-8
TGTGCCAGTACCGACAAGTATGGCTACACCTTC	CASTDKYGYTF	few	-	TRBJ1-2	TRBV19
TGTGCCAGCAGTCGAGGGGCGACTAATGAAAAACTGTTTTTT	CASSRGATNEKLFF	-	-	TRBJ1-4	TRBV6-5
TGTGCCAGCAGCTTAGCCATAAGCGCCGGTGAGCAGTTCTTC	CASSLAISAGEQFF	-	-	TRBJ2-1	TRBV7-9
TGTGCCAGCAGCTTGGGTCTTGAAGCTTTCTTT	CASSLGLEAFF	-	-	TRBJ1-1	TRBV5-4